The present T cell receptor (beta chain) was sequenced within a study of T cells in Graves' hyperthyroidism and ophthalmopathy. RNA transcripts provided the source from which TCR beta CDR3 regions were amplified. TCR CDR3 underwent first-round RT-PCR with the HTBI primer set. TCRdb called the multiplex PCR reads again in MiXCR, with one record for every CDR3 protein. The sample consists of some 560,000 distinct CDR3 sequences, around 16% of them appearing once. Germline trimming cut 6 bases from V and 5 bases from J; bases unmatched to any gene: 8. The CDR3 is made up of 14 amino acids. From germline, CDR1 is SQVTM and CDR2 ANQGSEA. When ophthalmopathy did not progress within 18 months, Graves' hyperthyroidism was considered stable. There are a few counts of this clonotype.

The rearrangement uses TRBV29-1 and TRBJ1-1; 11 bases are shared with TRBD1. The sequence was obtained from a woman between 25 and 40 years old with Graves' hyperthyroidism. Specimen: blood. The CDR3 loop is CSVLGGQGDTEAFF. CDR3 bases: TGCAGCGTCCTTGGGGGACAGGGGGATACTGAAGCTTTCTTT.